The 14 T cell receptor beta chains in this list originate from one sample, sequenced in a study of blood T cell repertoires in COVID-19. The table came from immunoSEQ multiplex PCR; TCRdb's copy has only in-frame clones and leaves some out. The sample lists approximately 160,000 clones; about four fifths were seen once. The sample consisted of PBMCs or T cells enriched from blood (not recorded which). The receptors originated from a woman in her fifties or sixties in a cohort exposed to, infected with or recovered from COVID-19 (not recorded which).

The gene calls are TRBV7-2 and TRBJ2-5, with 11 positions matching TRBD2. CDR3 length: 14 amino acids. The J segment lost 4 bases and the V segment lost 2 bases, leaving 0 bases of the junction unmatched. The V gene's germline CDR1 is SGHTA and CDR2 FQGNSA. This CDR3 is CASSLLAGGETQYF. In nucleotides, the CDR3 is TGTGCCAGCAGCTTACTAGCGGGGGGAGAGACCCAGTACTTC.

CDR3 in DNA: TGTGCCTGGAGGGGGCAGCACTACGAGCAGTACTTC. As protein: CAWRGQHYEQYF. The chain has TRBV30 and TRBJ2-7, with a possible D match to TRBD1 (5 bases). The CDR3 extends over 12 amino acids. Germline V gives CDR1 GTSNPN, CDR2 SVGIG (reference sequence). Trimming stripped 3 bases from V and 3 bases from J, with 9 bases between.

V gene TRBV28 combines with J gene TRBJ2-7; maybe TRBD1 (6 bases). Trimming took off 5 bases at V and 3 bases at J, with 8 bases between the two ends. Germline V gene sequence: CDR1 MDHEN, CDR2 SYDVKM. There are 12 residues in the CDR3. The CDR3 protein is CASSIGGYEQYF. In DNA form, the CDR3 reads TGTGCCAGCAGTATAGGGGGCTACGAGCAGTACTTC.

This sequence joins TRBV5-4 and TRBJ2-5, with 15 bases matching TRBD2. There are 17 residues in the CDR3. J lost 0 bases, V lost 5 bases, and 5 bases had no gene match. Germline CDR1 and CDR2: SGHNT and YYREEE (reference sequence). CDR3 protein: CASSPGTSGGYQETQYF. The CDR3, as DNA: TGTGCCAGCAGTCCCGGGACTAGCGGGGGGTACCAAGAGACCCAGTACTTC.

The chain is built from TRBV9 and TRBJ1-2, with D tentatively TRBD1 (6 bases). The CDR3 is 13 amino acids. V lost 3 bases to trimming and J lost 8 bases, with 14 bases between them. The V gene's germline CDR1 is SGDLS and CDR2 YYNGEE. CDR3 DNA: TGTGCCAGCAGCGCGGACAGCCACCGGGGCTACACCTTC. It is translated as CASSADSHRGYTF.

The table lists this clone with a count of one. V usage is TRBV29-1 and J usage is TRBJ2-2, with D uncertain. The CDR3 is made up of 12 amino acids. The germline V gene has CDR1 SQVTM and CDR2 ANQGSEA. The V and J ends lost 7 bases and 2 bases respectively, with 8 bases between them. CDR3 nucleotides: TGCAGCGCCTCAGTCAACACCGGGGAGCTGTTTTTT. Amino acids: CSASVNTGELFF.

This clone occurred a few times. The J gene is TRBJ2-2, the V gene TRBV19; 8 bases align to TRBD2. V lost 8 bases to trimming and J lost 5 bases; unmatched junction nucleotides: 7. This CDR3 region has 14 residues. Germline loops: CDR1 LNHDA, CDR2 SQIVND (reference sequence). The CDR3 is CASSTSGGTGELFF. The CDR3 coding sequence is TGTGCCAGTTCTACTAGCGGAGGGACCGGGGAGCTGTTTTTT.

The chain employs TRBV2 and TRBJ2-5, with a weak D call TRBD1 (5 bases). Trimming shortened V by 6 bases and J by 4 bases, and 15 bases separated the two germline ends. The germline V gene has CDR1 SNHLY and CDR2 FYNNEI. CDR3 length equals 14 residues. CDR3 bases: TGTGCCAGCAGCATGGGCAGGGTGAGAGAGACCCAGTACTTC. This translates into CASSMGRVRETQYF.

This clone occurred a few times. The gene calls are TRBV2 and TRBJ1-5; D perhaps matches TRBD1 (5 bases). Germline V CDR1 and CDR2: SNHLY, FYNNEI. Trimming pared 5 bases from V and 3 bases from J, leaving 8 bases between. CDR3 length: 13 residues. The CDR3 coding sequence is TGTGCCAGCAGTAGGACACACAATCAGCCCCAGCATTTT. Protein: CASSRTHNQPQHF.

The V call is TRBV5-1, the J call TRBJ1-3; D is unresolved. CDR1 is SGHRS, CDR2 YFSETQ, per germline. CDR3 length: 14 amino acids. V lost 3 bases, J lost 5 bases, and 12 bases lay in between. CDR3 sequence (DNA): TGCGCCAGCAGCTCGCTCGGGGAAAGAAACACCATATATTTT. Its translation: CASSSLGERNTIYF.

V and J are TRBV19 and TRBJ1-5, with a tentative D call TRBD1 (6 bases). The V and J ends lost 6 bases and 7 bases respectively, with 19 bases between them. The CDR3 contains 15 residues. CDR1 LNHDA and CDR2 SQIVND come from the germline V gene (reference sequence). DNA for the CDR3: TGTGCCAGTAGGGGTCGCCGGGACAAAAGCCAGCCCCAGCATTTT. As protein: CASRGRRDKSQPQHF. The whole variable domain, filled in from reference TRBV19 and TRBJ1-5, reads DGGITQSPKYLFRKEGQNVTLSCEQNLNHDAMYWYRQDPGQGLRLIYYSQIVNDFQKGDIAEGYSVSREKKESFPLTVTSAQKNPTAFYLCASRGRRDKSQPQHFGDGTRLSIL.

Here the CDR3 reads CAISELNWNTEAFF. CDR3 in DNA: TGTGCCATCAGTGAACTCAATTGGAACACTGAAGCTTTCTTT. The genes are TRBV10-3 and TRBJ1-1; no definite D call. Germline V gene sequence: CDR1 ENHRY, CDR2 SYGVKD. This CDR3 is 14 amino acids long. V was clipped by 3 bases and J by 1 base, with 9 bases between them.

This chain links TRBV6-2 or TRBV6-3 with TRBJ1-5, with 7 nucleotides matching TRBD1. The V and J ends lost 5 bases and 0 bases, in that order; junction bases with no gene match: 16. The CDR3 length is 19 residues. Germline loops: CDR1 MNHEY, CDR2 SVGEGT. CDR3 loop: CASSAPGTVRTYSNQPQHF. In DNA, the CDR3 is TGTGCCAGCAGTGCCCCCGGGACAGTCAGAACCTATAGCAATCAGCCCCAGCATTTT.

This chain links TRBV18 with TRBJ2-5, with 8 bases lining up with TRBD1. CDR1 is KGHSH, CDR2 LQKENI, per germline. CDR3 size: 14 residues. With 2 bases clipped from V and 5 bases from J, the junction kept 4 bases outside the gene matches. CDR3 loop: CASSPAGGFETQYF. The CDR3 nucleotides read TGTGCCAGCTCACCAGCAGGGGGCTTTGAGACCCAGTACTTC.